These T cell receptor beta chains were read from a single sample in a study of cytomegalovirus exposure and HLA in healthy donors. Profiling relied on immunoSEQ multiplex PCR, and the TCRdb table lists in-frame clones only, not all of them. The data show roughly 250,000 clones, around 85% seen once. The specimen was PBMCs. The receptors were gathered from a woman in her twenties or thirties in good health and CMV-seropositive. Both conserved end residues are part of each CDR3. A D gene is named only where the DNA matches it firmly. Clone size is given for some rows only: seen once, a few or many times, or a class if the clone is expanded.

v_call: TRBV4-1
d_call: -
cdr3_length: 16
clone_size: few
j_call: TRBJ2-7
cdr3_nt: TGCGCCAGCAGCCAAGAGATGGGGGAGGAAACCTACGAGCAGTACTTC
cdr3_aa: CASSQEMGEETYEQYF

v_call: TRBV13
d_call: TRBD1
cdr3_length: 16
clone_size: -
j_call: TRBJ2-3
cdr3_nt: TGTGCCAGCAGCCTTAACCAGGGGGCAGGGGCAGATACGCAGTATTTT
cdr3_aa: CASSLNQGAGADTQYF

v_call: TRBV10-1
d_call: TRBD2
cdr3_length: 15
clone_size: once
j_call: TRBJ2-3
cdr3_nt: TGCGCCAGCAGTGAGAGCGGCGGGAGGTTAGATACGCAGTATTTT
cdr3_aa: CASSESGGRLDTQYF

v_call: TRBV5-6
d_call: -
cdr3_length: 16
clone_size: -
j_call: TRBJ2-3
cdr3_nt: TGTGCCAGCAGCCCACTATTTAGGGAGGACACAGATACGCAGTATTTT
cdr3_aa: CASSPLFREDTDTQYF

v_call: TRBV27
d_call: TRBD2
cdr3_length: 15
clone_size: -
j_call: TRBJ2-1
cdr3_nt: TGTGCCAGCAGTTTTTTGACTAGCGGGAGCAATGAGCAGTTCTTC
cdr3_aa: CASSFLTSGSNEQFF

v_call: TRBV19
d_call: TRBD2
cdr3_length: 17
clone_size: -
j_call: TRBJ2-1
cdr3_nt: TGTGCCAGTAGTACGGGACTAGCGGGAGTGTACGGTAGGGAGCAGTTCTTC
cdr3_aa: CASSTGLAGVYGREQFF

v_call: TRBV28
d_call: TRBD1
cdr3_length: 15
clone_size: -
j_call: TRBJ1-5
cdr3_nt: TGTGCCAGCAGTTTGGGTGGACAGGGCAATCAGCCCCAGCATTTT
cdr3_aa: CASSLGGQGNQPQHF

v_call: TRBV14
d_call: -
cdr3_length: 13
clone_size: -
j_call: TRBJ1-2
cdr3_nt: TGTGCCAGCAGCCAAGGCAGGGGTTATGGCTACACCTTC
cdr3_aa: CASSQGRGYGYTF

v_call: TRBV27
d_call: -
cdr3_length: 16
clone_size: -
j_call: TRBJ2-1
cdr3_nt: TGTGCCAGCAGTTTTGCATCGGGGGAAAGGGAGAATGAGCAGTTCTTC
cdr3_aa: CASSFASGERENEQFF

v_call: TRBV5-1
d_call: TRBD2
cdr3_length: 19
clone_size: -
j_call: TRBJ2-3
cdr3_nt: TGCGCCAGCAGCTCGGGTCGAGCGGGAGGGCCGGTAGGCCCAGATACGCAGTATTTT
cdr3_aa: CASSSGRAGGPVGPDTQYF

v_call: TRBV20-1
d_call: -
cdr3_length: 11
clone_size: -
j_call: TRBJ1-4
cdr3_nt: TGCAGTGCATATTCGCGGGACGGCTATCTTTTT
cdr3_aa: CSAYSRDGYLF

v_call: TRBV11-3
d_call: -
cdr3_length: 13
clone_size: -
j_call: TRBJ1-3
cdr3_nt: TGTGCCAGCAGCTCGTACATCAGAAACACCATATATTTT
cdr3_aa: CASSSYIRNTIYF

v_call: TRBV5-1
d_call: TRBD1
cdr3_length: 15
clone_size: -
j_call: TRBJ2-7
cdr3_nt: TGCGCCAGCAGTGCTGTGACAGGGTCCCTCTACGAGCAGTACTTC
cdr3_aa: CASSAVTGSLYEQYF

v_call: TRBV7-3
d_call: -
cdr3_length: 17
clone_size: -
j_call: TRBJ2-3
cdr3_nt: TGTGCCAGCAGCTTAACGCCTAGCCGGGGGAGCACAGATACGCAGTATTTT
cdr3_aa: CASSLTPSRGSTDTQYF

v_call: TRBV9
d_call: TRBD2
cdr3_length: 17
clone_size: -
j_call: TRBJ2-3
cdr3_nt: TGTGCCAGCAGCGTAGGTCCAGCGGGAGGGCCATCGGATACGCAGTATTTT
cdr3_aa: CASSVGPAGGPSDTQYF

v_call: TRBV6-6
d_call: -
cdr3_length: 15
clone_size: -
j_call: TRBJ1-2
cdr3_nt: TGTGCCAGCAGTTACGGTATCGACAAGATGAGCGGCTACACCTTC
cdr3_aa: CASSYGIDKMSGYTF

v_call: TRBV5-1
d_call: -
cdr3_length: 13
clone_size: -
j_call: TRBJ2-7
cdr3_nt: TGCGCCAGCAGCCCGGGACACTTCTACGAGCAGTACTTC
cdr3_aa: CASSPGHFYEQYF

v_call: TRBV5-1
d_call: -
cdr3_length: 12
clone_size: -
j_call: TRBJ1-2
cdr3_nt: TGCGCCAGCAGCCCGGACTCTCTTGGCTACACCTTC
cdr3_aa: CASSPDSLGYTF

v_call: TRBV30
d_call: TRBD2
cdr3_length: 18
clone_size: -
j_call: TRBJ2-1
cdr3_nt: TGTGCCTGGAGCCCTAATGGGGGGACTAGCGGACTTCACAATGAGCAGTTCTTC
cdr3_aa: CAWSPNGGTSGLHNEQFF

v_call: TRBV29-1
d_call: TRBD2
cdr3_length: 16
clone_size: -
j_call: TRBJ2-7
cdr3_nt: TGCAGCGTTTCCGGGATAGCGGGTGTCAGCTCCTACGAGCAGTACTTC
cdr3_aa: CSVSGIAGVSSYEQYF

v_call: TRBV19
d_call: -
cdr3_length: 13
clone_size: -
j_call: TRBJ2-7
cdr3_nt: TGTGCCAGTAGTATGGGACTTTTCTACGAGCAGTACTTC
cdr3_aa: CASSMGLFYEQYF

v_call: TRBV5-1
d_call: -
cdr3_length: 17
clone_size: -
j_call: TRBJ2-2
cdr3_nt: TGCGCCAGCAGCTTGGCCCTCACGGGAGTGATCACCGGGGAGCTGTTTTTT
cdr3_aa: CASSLALTGVITGELFF

v_call: TRBV15
d_call: -
cdr3_length: 15
clone_size: -
j_call: TRBJ1-2
cdr3_nt: TGTGCCACCAGCAGAGATCGGTTAATAAACTATGGCTACACCTTC
cdr3_aa: CATSRDRLINYGYTF

v_call: TRBV15
d_call: TRBD2
cdr3_length: 15
clone_size: once
j_call: TRBJ2-7
cdr3_nt: TGTGCCACCAGCAGGGGGGAGCGGGACTCCTACGAGCAGTACTTC
cdr3_aa: CATSRGERDSYEQYF

v_call: TRBV5-1
d_call: TRBD1
cdr3_length: 16
clone_size: -
j_call: TRBJ1-3
cdr3_nt: TGCGCCAGCAGCTTGGATGTACAGGGGGTCGGAAACACCATATATTTT
cdr3_aa: CASSLDVQGVGNTIYF

v_call: TRBV15
d_call: -
cdr3_length: 18
clone_size: -
j_call: TRBJ2-2
cdr3_nt: TGTGCCACCGACGCCGGGACACTCCGAACGGGGAACACCGGGGAGCTGTTTTTT
cdr3_aa: CATDAGTLRTGNTGELFF

v_call: TRBV10-3
d_call: TRBD2
cdr3_length: 16
clone_size: -
j_call: TRBJ2-1
cdr3_nt: TGTGCCATCAGTGAGTCTAGCGGGAGAATCACCAATGAGCAGTTCTTC
cdr3_aa: CAISESSGRITNEQFF

v_call: TRBV5-1
d_call: TRBD1
cdr3_length: 15
clone_size: -
j_call: TRBJ1-4
cdr3_nt: TGCGCCAGCAGCGATCAGGACAGGGGACGGGAAAAACTGTTTTTT
cdr3_aa: CASSDQDRGREKLFF

v_call: TRBV5-1
d_call: TRBD2
cdr3_length: 15
clone_size: -
j_call: TRBJ2-7
cdr3_nt: TGCGCCAGCAGCTTCTCACTAGCGGGAAATGGCGAGCAGTACTTC
cdr3_aa: CASSFSLAGNGEQYF

v_call: TRBV19
d_call: -
cdr3_length: 14
clone_size: -
j_call: TRBJ1-4
cdr3_nt: TGTGCCAGTAGTACCCGGGTTATTAATGAAAAACTGTTTTTT
cdr3_aa: CASSTRVINEKLFF

v_call: TRBV30
d_call: -
cdr3_length: 10
clone_size: -
j_call: TRBJ2-1
cdr3_nt: TGTGCCTGGCGCAGCAATGAGCAGTTCTTC
cdr3_aa: CAWRSNEQFF

v_call: TRBV18
d_call: TRBD2
cdr3_length: 17
clone_size: once
j_call: TRBJ2-7
cdr3_nt: TGTGCCAGCTCACCGATCAAACTAGCGGGACTCGCCTACGAGCAGTACTTC
cdr3_aa: CASSPIKLAGLAYEQYF

v_call: TRBV5-1
d_call: -
cdr3_length: 15
clone_size: -
j_call: TRBJ1-4
cdr3_nt: TGCGCCAGCAGACGGGTTCTATCAACTAATGAAAAACTGTTTTTT
cdr3_aa: CASRRVLSTNEKLFF

v_call: TRBV11-2
d_call: TRBD1
cdr3_length: 18
clone_size: -
j_call: TRBJ1-3
cdr3_nt: TGTGCCAGCAGCTTAGTAGCAATACAGGGGGCTTCTGGAAACACCATATATTTT
cdr3_aa: CASSLVAIQGASGNTIYF

v_call: TRBV5-1
d_call: TRBD2
cdr3_length: 15
clone_size: -
j_call: TRBJ2-1
cdr3_nt: TGCGCCAGCAGCTTACTAGCGCAGTCCTACAATGAGCAGTTCTTC
cdr3_aa: CASSLLAQSYNEQFF

v_call: TRBV5-1
d_call: -
cdr3_length: 14
clone_size: -
j_call: TRBJ2-7
cdr3_nt: TGCGCCAGCAGCTGGGGCCAGGGAACCGGCGAGCAGTACTTC
cdr3_aa: CASSWGQGTGEQYF

v_call: TRBV7-9
d_call: TRBD2
cdr3_length: 15
clone_size: -
j_call: TRBJ2-1
cdr3_nt: TGTGCCAGCAGGAAGTCTCTAGCGGACTACAATGAGCAGTTCTTC
cdr3_aa: CASRKSLADYNEQFF

v_call: TRBV6-5
d_call: -
cdr3_length: 13
clone_size: -
j_call: TRBJ2-7
cdr3_nt: TGTGCCAGCACCAGAGCTCGGGGGAACGAGCAGTACTTC
cdr3_aa: CASTRARGNEQYF

v_call: TRBV30
d_call: TRBD1
cdr3_length: 14
clone_size: -
j_call: TRBJ2-7
cdr3_nt: TGTGCCTGGAGCAGGGACAGGGCTACCTACGAGCAGTACTTC
cdr3_aa: CAWSRDRATYEQYF

v_call: TRBV6-6
d_call: -
cdr3_length: 14
clone_size: once
j_call: TRBJ2-7
cdr3_nt: TGTGCCAGCAGTTACGGGGGGAGCGACTACGAGCAGTACTTC
cdr3_aa: CASSYGGSDYEQYF

v_call: TRBV28
d_call: TRBD2
cdr3_length: 18
clone_size: once
j_call: TRBJ2-1
cdr3_nt: TGTGCCAGCAGGGGAGGCGGGGGTGCTAGCGGGAGGGCAACTGAGCAGTTCTTC
cdr3_aa: CASRGGGGASGRATEQFF

v_call: TRBV5-4
d_call: TRBD2
cdr3_length: 13
clone_size: once
j_call: TRBJ2-1
cdr3_nt: TGTGCCATTGAGACTAGCGGGAGTAATGAGCAGTTCTTC
cdr3_aa: CAIETSGSNEQFF

v_call: TRBV4-2
d_call: TRBD1
cdr3_length: 14
clone_size: -
j_call: TRBJ2-7
cdr3_nt: TGTGCCAGCAGCCAAGGGGGGACAGTCTACGAGCAGTACTTC
cdr3_aa: CASSQGGTVYEQYF

v_call: TRBV19
d_call: -
cdr3_length: 13
clone_size: -
j_call: TRBJ1-4
cdr3_nt: TGTGCCAGTAGTATCTGGAGTAATGAAAAACTGTTTTTT
cdr3_aa: CASSIWSNEKLFF

v_call: TRBV5-1
d_call: TRBD1
cdr3_length: 14
clone_size: -
j_call: TRBJ2-2
cdr3_nt: TGCGCCAGCAGCACAACAGGGGGCACCGGGGAGCTGTTTTTT
cdr3_aa: CASSTTGGTGELFF

v_call: TRBV5-4
d_call: TRBD1
cdr3_length: 14
clone_size: -
j_call: TRBJ2-5
cdr3_nt: TGTGCCAGCAGCACGGGACAGATTATAGAGACCCAGTACTTC
cdr3_aa: CASSTGQIIETQYF

v_call: TRBV9
d_call: TRBD2
cdr3_length: 15
clone_size: -
j_call: TRBJ2-5
cdr3_nt: TGTGCCAGCAGCGTAATGAGCGGGAGAATGGAGACCCAGTACTTC
cdr3_aa: CASSVMSGRMETQYF

v_call: TRBV7-3
d_call: TRBD2
cdr3_length: 16
clone_size: once
j_call: TRBJ2-1
cdr3_nt: TGTGCCAGCAGCTTCTCAGCGGGAGTAGCTTACAATGAGCAGTTCTTC
cdr3_aa: CASSFSAGVAYNEQFF

v_call: TRBV29-1
d_call: TRBD2
cdr3_length: 12
clone_size: -
j_call: TRBJ2-5
cdr3_nt: TGCAGCGTAGGGACTAGCGGGGAGACCCAGTACTTC
cdr3_aa: CSVGTSGETQYF

v_call: TRBV30
d_call: TRBD2
cdr3_length: 15
clone_size: -
j_call: TRBJ2-5
cdr3_nt: TGTGCCTGGACGCCCGGGAGGCTGGCCCAAGAGACCCAGTACTTC
cdr3_aa: CAWTPGRLAQETQYF

v_call: TRBV2
d_call: TRBD2
cdr3_length: 13
clone_size: -
j_call: TRBJ2-7
cdr3_nt: TGTGCCAGCCACCGAGCGGGAGAAGGGGAGCAGTACTTC
cdr3_aa: CASHRAGEGEQYF

v_call: TRBV7-9
d_call: TRBD2
cdr3_length: 15
clone_size: -
j_call: TRBJ2-1
cdr3_nt: TGTGCCAGCAGTACTATGGGACTAGCGGGAGAAATGCAGTTCTTC
cdr3_aa: CASSTMGLAGEMQFF

v_call: TRBV6-5
d_call: -
cdr3_length: 14
clone_size: -
j_call: TRBJ2-7
cdr3_nt: TGTGCCACCTCCCAGGGGGGAGAGGGCTACGAGCAGTACTTC
cdr3_aa: CATSQGGEGYEQYF

v_call: TRBV10-3
d_call: TRBD1
cdr3_length: 14
clone_size: -
j_call: TRBJ2-5
cdr3_nt: TGTGCCATCAGACCGGGACAGCTAAAAGAGACCCAGTACTTC
cdr3_aa: CAIRPGQLKETQYF